The clone carrying this TCR beta chain was observed a few times. Its antigen is unidentified. The data stem from a study of Ad26.COV2.S vaccination and SARS-CoV-2 variants. On the study more broadly: Into the muscle, Ad26.COV2.S was dosed once or twice, 56 days apart.

The assay was immunoSEQ multiplex PCR, and TCRdb's table has in-frame clones only and misses some. This sample yields 440,000 or so clones, of which less than 95% are seen a single time; around 4.5% belongs to the top ten. Noted treatment: some 19 received Ad26.COV2.S at low or high dose, single or two shots; roughly 5 received placebo; per-sample allocation not given. The samples were gathered on day 63 after the first injection of vaccine or placebo. Study results and limitations: The TCR-based breadth and depth measures might underestimate overall T cell responses.

The sample consisted of peripheral blood, taken in a trial of Ad26.COV2.S vaccine versus placebo. The TCR comes from a person between 18 and 59 years old who received the Ad26.COV2.S COVID-19 vaccine or a placebo.

CDR3 in amino acids: CASSRGLAVSYEQYF. The CDR3 DNA follows: TGCGCCAGCAGCCGGGGACTAGCGGTGTCCTACGAGCAGTACTTC. V usage is TRBV4-1 and J usage is TRBJ2-7; 11 positions agree with TRBD2. After removal of 4 bases from V and 1 base from J, the junction contained 3 bases not matched to a gene. This CDR3 region has 15 residues. The germline V gene has CDR1 MGHRA and CDR2 YSYEKL.